The clone carrying this T cell receptor (beta chain) has a count of ten or more. Its target is unknown. The entry originates in a study of CD8 T cells in ankylosing spondylitis. Study conclusions and caveats: Matched ankylosing spondylitis synovial fluid reportedly contained a significantly enriched population of disease-linked clones. In reactive arthritis synovial fluid and blood, some motif variants had been reported before.

Via MiXCR, TCRdb re-called the 5' RACE reads, giving one row per CDR3 protein. The table includes 380,000 or so distinct CDR3 sequences, 20% to 25% detected once. In germline, CDR1 is MGHRA, CDR2 YSYEKL. V lost 2 bases, J lost 0 bases, and 19 bases lay in between. This CDR3 contains 18 residues. The specimen was blood, either unsorted or a sorted T cell fraction (not recorded which). This sequence joins TRBV4-1 and TRBJ1-2, with D perhaps TRBD1 (6 bases). The sequence was collected from a male donor with ankylosing spondylitis or in good health (not recorded which). DNA for the CDR3: TGCGCCAGCAGCCAACTGGACAGTAGCCTAGAAGCTAACTATGGCTACACCTTC. Residues: CASSQLDSSLEANYGYTF.